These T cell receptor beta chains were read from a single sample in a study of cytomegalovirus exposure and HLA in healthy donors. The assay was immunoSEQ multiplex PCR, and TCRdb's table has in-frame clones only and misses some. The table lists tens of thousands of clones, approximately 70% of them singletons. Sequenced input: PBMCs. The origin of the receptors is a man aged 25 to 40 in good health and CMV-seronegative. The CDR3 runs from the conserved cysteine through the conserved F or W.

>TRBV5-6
CASRGLAGVYEQYF
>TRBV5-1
CASSLGSFQETQYF
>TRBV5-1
CASSWTGQLNTEAFF
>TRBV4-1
CASSRTAQGATGELFF
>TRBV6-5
CASRGTQGAGELFF
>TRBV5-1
CASSVGQFNYGYTF
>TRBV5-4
CASSPRLAGSYEQYF
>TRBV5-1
CASSPTLAGENYEQYF
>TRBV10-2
CASSAGLAYEQYF
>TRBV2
CASSAGTSGRSEQYF
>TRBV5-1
CASSLGQGNYGYTF
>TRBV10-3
CATKPGLAGNMPYNEQFF
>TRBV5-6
CASSLGQGMSNQPQHF
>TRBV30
CAWSGDSRTYNEQFF
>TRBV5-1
CASSWGQGDGYTF
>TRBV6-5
CASSYWQGADYEQYF
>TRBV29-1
CSVVIHSAYEQYF
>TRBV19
CASSILGQYYQPQHF
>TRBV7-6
CASSLETGGEQFF
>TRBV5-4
CASSLGDRVQLTEAFF
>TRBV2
CASRLTGVVDEQYF
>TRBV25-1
CASSESLQGAQGNEQFF
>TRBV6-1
CASSEPGGAGQPQHF
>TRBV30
CAWNGAPGYNEQFF
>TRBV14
CASSPRYSEETQYF
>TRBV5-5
CASSRAGNTDTQYF
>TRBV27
CASSWTGAAYEQYF
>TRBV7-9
CASSPQLAGGILRYEQYF
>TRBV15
CATSRLAEQFF
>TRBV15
CATSRVASGNGEQYF
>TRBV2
CASSKQGDTEAFF
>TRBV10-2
CASSELAGGGETQYF
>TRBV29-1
CSVGQGFTDTQYF
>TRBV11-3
CASSLSSVPGELFF
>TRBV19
CASSTGTAYQETQYF
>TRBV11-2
CASSLWGGLGYTF
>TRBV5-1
CASSFWDINEQFF
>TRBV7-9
CASSLALSGRGLKTQYF
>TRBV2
CASSRSGVATGELFF
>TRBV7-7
CASSPGYRQGGETQYF
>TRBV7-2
CASSQRGGRHSGYTF
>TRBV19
CASSTPGGPSGNTIYF
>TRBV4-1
CASSQEDRSAETQYF
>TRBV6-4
CASSDEGGTDTQYF
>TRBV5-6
CASSWGGTDTQYF
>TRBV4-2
CASSQDGTADSYNEQFF
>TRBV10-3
CATSSGRGTDTQYF
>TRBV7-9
CSTLSGNQPQHF
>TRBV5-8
CASSLDPGVGTAQYF
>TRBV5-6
CASSPTGSSYEQYF
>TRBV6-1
CASTHSGSTSNEQFF
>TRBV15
CATSRERGTNEKLFF
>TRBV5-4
CASSLPQLYGYTF
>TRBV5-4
CASSERGQETQYF
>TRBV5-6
CASSLEREYYGYTF